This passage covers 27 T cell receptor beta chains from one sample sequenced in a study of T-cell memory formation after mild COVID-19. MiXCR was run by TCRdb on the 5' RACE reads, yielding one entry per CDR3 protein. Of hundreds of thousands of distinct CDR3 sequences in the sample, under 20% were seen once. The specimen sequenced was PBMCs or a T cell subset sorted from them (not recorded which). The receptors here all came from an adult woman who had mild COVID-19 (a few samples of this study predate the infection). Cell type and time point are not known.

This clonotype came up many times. CDR3 nucleotides: TGTGCCAGCAGCCAATTACACAATTCCTACGAGCAGTACTTC. This translates into CASSQLHNSYEQYF. The gene calls are TRBV3-1 and TRBJ2-7; no clear D. CDR1 LGHDT and CDR2 YNNKEL come from the germline V gene (reference sequence). The CDR3 runs to 14 residues. The V end lost 2 bases, the J end lost 1 base, and 9 bases lay between the germline ends.

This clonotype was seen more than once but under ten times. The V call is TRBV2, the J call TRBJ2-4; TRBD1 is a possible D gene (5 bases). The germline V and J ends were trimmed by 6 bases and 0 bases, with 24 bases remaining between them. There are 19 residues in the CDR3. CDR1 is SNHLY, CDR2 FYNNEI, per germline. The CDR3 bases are TGTGCCAGCAGCCGATTAACAGGCATCTCGACCTTAGCCAAAAACATTCAGTACTTC. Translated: CASSRLTGISTLAKNIQYF.

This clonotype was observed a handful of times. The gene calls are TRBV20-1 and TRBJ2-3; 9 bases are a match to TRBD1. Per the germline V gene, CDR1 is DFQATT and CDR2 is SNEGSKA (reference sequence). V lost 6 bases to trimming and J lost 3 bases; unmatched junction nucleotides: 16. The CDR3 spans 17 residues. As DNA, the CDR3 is TGCAGTGCCCCGCCCTATTTGGACAGGGGAGGGACAGATACGCAGTATTTT. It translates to CSAPPYLDRGGTDTQYF.

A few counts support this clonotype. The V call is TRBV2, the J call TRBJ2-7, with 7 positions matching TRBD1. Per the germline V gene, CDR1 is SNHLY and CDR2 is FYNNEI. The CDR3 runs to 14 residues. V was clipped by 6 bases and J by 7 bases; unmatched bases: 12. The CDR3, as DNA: TGTGCCAGCAGAGGGGGCGGTGTGTCGGGGGAGCAGTACTTC. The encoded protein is CASRGGGVSGEQYF. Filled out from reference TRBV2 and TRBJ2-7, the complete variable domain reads EPEVTQTPSHQVTQMGQEVILRCVPISNHLYFYWYRQILGQKVEFLVSFYNNEISEKSEIFDDQFSVERPDGSNFTLKIRSTKLEDSAMYFCASRGGGVSGEQYFGPGTRLTVT.

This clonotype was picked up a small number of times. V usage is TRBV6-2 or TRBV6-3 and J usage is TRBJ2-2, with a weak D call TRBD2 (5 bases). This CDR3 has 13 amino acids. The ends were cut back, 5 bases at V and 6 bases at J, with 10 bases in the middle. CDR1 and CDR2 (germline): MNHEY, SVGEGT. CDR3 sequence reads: CASSRGWAGELFF. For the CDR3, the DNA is TGTGCCAGCAGTCGAGGGTGGGCCGGGGAGCTGTTTTTT.

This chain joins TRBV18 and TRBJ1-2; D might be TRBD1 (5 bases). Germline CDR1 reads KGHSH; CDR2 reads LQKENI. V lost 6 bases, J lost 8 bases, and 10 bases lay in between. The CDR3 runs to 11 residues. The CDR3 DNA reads TGTGCCAGCTCCGCAGGGTCCGGCTACACCTTC. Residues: CASSAGSGYTF.

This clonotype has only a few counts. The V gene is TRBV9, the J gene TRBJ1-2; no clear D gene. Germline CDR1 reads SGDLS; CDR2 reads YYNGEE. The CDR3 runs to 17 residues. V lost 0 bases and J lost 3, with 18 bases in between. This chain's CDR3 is CASSVATSAGRYYGYTF. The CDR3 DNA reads TGTGCCAGCAGCGTAGCTACTTCGGCAGGACGATACTATGGCTACACCTTC.

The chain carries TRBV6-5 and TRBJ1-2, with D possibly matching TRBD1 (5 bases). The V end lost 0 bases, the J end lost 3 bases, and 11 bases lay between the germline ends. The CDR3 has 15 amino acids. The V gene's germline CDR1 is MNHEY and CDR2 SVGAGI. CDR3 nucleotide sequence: TGTGCCAGCAGTTACTCCCAGGGAGGTGACTATGGCTACACCTTC. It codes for CASSYSQGGDYGYTF.

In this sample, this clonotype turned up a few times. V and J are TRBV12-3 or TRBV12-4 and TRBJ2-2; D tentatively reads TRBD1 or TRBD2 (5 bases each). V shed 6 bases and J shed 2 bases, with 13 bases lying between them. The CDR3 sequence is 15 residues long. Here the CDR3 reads CASSYGTINTGELFF. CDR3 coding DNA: TGTGCCAGCAGCTATGGGACGATTAACACCGGGGAGCTGTTTTTT.

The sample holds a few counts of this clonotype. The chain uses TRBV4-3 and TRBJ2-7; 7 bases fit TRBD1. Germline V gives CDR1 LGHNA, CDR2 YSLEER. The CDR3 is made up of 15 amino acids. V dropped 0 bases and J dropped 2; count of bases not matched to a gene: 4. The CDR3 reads CASSQEHRGTYEQYF. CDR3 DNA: TGCGCCAGCAGCCAAGAACACAGGGGTACCTACGAGCAGTACTTC.

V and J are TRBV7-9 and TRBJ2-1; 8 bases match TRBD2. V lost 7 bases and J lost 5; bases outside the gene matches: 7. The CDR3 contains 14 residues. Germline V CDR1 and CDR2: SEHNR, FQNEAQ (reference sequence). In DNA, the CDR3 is TGTGCCAGCAAAGCACTAGCGGATAACAATGAGCAGTTCTTC. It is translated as CASKALADNNEQFF.

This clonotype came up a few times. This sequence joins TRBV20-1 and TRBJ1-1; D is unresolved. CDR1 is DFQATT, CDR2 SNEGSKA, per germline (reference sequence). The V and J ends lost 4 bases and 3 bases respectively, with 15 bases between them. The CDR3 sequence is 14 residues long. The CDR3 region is CSAMRVSLHTEAFF. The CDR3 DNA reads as TGCAGTGCTATGAGAGTCAGCTTACACACTGAAGCTTTCTTT.

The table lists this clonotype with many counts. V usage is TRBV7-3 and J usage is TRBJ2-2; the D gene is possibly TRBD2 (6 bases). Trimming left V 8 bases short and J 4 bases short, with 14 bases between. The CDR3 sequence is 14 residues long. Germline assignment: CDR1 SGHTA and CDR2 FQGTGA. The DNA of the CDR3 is TGTGCCAGCGGGGGACTGATGGGCACCGGGGAGCTGTTTTTT. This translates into CASGGLMGTGELFF.

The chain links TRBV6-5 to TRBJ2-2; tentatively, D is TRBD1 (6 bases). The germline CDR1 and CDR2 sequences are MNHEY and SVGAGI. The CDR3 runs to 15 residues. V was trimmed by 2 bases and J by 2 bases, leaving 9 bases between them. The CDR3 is CASSYDRRNTGELFF. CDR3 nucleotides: TGTGCCAGCAGTTACGACAGGAGAAACACCGGGGAGCTGTTTTTT.

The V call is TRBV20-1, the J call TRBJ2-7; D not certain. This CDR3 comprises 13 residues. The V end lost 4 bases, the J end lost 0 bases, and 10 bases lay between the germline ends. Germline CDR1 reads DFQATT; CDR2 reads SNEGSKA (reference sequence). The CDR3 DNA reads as TGCAGTGCTATCTTCCCGCACTCCTACGAGCAGTACTTC. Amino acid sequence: CSAIFPHSYEQYF.

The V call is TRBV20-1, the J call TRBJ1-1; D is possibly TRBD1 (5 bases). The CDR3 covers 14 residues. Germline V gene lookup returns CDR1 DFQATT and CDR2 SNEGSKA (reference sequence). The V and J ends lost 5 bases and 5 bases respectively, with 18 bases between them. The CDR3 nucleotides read TGCAGTGCTCCCTCCGGGGTTAAGGGGACTGAAGCTTTCTTT. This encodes CSAPSGVKGTEAFF.

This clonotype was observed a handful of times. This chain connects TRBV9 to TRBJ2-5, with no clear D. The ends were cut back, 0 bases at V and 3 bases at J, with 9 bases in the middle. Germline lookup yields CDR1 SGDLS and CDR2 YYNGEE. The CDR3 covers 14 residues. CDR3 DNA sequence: TGTGCCAGCAGCGTAGAAACGTGGGAAGAGACCCAGTACTTC. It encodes CASSVETWEETQYF.

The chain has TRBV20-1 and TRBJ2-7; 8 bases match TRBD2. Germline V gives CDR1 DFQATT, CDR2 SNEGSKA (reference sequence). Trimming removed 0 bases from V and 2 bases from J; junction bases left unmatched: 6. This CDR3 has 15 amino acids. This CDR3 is CSARETGGDPYEQYF. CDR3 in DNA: TGCAGTGCTAGAGAAACGGGAGGGGACCCCTACGAGCAGTACTTC.

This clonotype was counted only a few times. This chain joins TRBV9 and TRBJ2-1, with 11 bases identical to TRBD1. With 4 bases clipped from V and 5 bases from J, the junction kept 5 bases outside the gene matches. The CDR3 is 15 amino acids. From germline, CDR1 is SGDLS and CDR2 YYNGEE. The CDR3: CASSKGQGDNNEQFF. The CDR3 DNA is TGTGCCAGCAGCAAGGGACAGGGGGATAACAATGAGCAGTTCTTC.

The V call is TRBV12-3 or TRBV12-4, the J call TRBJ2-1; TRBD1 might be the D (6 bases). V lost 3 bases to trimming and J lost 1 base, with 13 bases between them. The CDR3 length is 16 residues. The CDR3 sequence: CASSFRTDQSYNEQFF. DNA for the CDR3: TGTGCCAGCAGTTTTCGGACAGACCAATCCTACAATGAGCAGTTCTTC.

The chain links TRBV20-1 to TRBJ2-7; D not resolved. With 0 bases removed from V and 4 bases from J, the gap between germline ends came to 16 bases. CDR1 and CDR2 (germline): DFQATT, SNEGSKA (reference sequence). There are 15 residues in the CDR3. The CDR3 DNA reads TGCAGTGCTAGAGATTGGGGTGAAGTCAGGTACGAGCAGTACTTC. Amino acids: CSARDWGEVRYEQYF.

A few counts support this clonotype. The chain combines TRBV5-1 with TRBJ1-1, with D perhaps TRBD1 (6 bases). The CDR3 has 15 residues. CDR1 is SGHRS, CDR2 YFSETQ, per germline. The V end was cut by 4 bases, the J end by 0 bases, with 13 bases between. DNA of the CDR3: TGCGCCAGCAGCCCGGGACATAAGGTGAACACTGAAGCTTTCTTT. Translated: CASSPGHKVNTEAFF.

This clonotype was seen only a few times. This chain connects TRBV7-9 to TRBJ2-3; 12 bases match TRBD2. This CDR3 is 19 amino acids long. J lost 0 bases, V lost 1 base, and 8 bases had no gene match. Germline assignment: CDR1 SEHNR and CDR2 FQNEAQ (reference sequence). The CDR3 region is CASSLVGGLAGLSTDTQYF. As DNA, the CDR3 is TGTGCCAGCAGCTTAGTAGGTGGACTAGCGGGGCTAAGCACAGATACGCAGTATTTT.

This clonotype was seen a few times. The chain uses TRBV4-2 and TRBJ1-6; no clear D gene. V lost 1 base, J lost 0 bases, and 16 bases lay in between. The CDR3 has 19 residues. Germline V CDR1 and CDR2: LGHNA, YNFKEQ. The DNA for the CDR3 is TGTGCCAGCAGCCAAGGCATTATCGATTTGAGCTCCTATAATTCACCCCTCCACTTT. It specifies CASSQGIIDLSSYNSPLHF.

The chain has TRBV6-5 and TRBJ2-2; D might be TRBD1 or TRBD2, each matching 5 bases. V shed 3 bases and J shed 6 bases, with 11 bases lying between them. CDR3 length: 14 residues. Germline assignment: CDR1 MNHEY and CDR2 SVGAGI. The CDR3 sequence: CASSYYMGAGELFF. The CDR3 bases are TGTGCCAGCAGTTATTATATGGGGGCCGGGGAGCTGTTTTTT.

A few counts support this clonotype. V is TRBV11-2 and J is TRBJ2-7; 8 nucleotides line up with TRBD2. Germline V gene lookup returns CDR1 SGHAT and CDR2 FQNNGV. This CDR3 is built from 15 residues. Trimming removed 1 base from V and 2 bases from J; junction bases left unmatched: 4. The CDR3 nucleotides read TGTGCCAGCAGCTTAGCCGGGGGGGAACCCTACGAGCAGTACTTC. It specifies CASSLAGGEPYEQYF. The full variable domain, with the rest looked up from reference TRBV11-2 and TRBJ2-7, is EAGVAQSPRYKIIEKRQSVAFWCNPISGHATLYWYQQILGQGPKLLIQFQNNGVVDDSQLPKDRFSAERLKGVDSTLKIQPAKLEDSAVYLCASSLAGGEPYEQYFGPGTRLTVT.

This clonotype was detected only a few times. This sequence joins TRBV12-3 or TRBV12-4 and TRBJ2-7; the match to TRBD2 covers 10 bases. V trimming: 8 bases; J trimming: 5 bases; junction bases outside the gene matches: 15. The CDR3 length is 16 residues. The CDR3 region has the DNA TGTGCCAGCGGGCGACTGGGGCCTAGCGGGGGCCACGAGCAGTACTTC. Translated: CASGRLGPSGGHEQYF.